The 23 T cell receptor beta chains in this list originate from one sample, sequenced in a study of cytomegalovirus exposure and HLA in healthy donors. This PCR relied on a set of 60 Vbeta primers and 13 Jbeta primers. The assay was immunoSEQ multiplex PCR, and TCRdb's table has in-frame clones only and misses some. The repertoire holds some 170,000 clones, with about four fifths as singletons. Sequencing input: PBMCs. The receptors originated from a woman between 45 and 65 years old in good health and CMV-seronegative.

This clone was seen a handful of times. This chain links TRBV2 with TRBJ2-1, with 7 bases matching TRBD2. J was trimmed by 6 bases and V by 5 bases; bases with no gene match: 13. The CDR3 is made up of 16 amino acids. CDR1 and CDR2 (germline): SNHLY, FYNNEI. The CDR3 DNA reads as TGTGCCAGCAGTCCCTTCCAAGGACTAGGTCTCAATGAGCAGTTCTTC. Translating gives CASSPFQGLGLNEQFF.

J is TRBJ2-7 and V is TRBV27, with TRBD2 matching over 7 bases. The CDR3 consists of 13 residues. V lost 2 bases, J lost 5 bases, and 3 bases stayed unmatched. CDR1 is MNHEY, CDR2 SMNVEV, per germline (reference sequence). As DNA, the CDR3 is TGTGCCAGCAGTTTAGGGAGGGGAAACGAGCAGTACTTC. It translates to CASSLGRGNEQYF.

The chain links TRBV5-6 to TRBJ2-2; 10 bases line up with TRBD2. Trimming at V came to 7 bases and at J to 6 bases, leaving 9 bases not matched to a gene. This CDR3 comprises 15 residues. In germline, CDR1 is SGHDT, CDR2 YYEEEE. The CDR3 coding sequence is TGTGCCAGCGGCCCCCCCAGCGGGGGGGCCGGGGAGCTGTTTTTT. Translation gives CASGPPSGGAGELFF. Filled out from reference TRBV5-6 and TRBJ2-2, the complete variable domain reads DAGVTQSPTHLIKTRGQQVTLRCSPKSGHDTVSWYQQALGQGPQFIFQYYEEEERQRGNFPDRFSGHQFPNYSSELNVNALLLGDSALYLCASGPPSGGAGELFFGEGSRLTVL.

DNA of the CDR3: TGCAGTGCTAGACCGGATGTGAGGTACACCTTC. Translation gives CSARPDVRYTF. The V and J genes are TRBV20-1 and TRBJ1-2; D not resolved. The CDR3 has 11 residues. Trimming shortened V by 2 bases and J by 11 bases, and 12 bases separated the two germline ends. Germline assignment: CDR1 DFQATT and CDR2 SNEGSKA (reference sequence).

The chain employs TRBV29-1 and TRBJ1-2; TRBD1 aligns across 9 bases. Looked up from germline, CDR1 is SQVTM and CDR2 is ANQGSEA. V was pared by 4 bases and J by 5 bases, with 8 bases of the junction left unmatched. This CDR3 has 14 amino acids. CDR3 nucleotide sequence: TGCAGCGTTGGGGCAGGGACAGGGTTTTATGGCTACACCTTC. Translating gives CSVGAGTGFYGYTF.

J is TRBJ1-1 and V is TRBV5-4; D is possibly TRBD1 (6 bases). V was clipped by 0 bases and J by 8 bases, with 8 bases between them. The CDR3 loop spans 12 amino acids. CDR1 and CDR2 from the germline V gene are SGHNT and YYREEE (reference sequence). CDR3 sequence reads: CASSLEGGEAFF. The DNA of the CDR3 is TGTGCCAGCAGCTTGGAAGGGGGAGAAGCTTTCTTT.

This clone was detected only a few times. The chain couples TRBV9 to TRBJ2-7, with TRBD1 identical over 7 bases. The CDR3 spans 15 residues. Germline loops: CDR1 SGDLS, CDR2 YYNGEE. V gave up 4 bases and J gave up 1 base; unmatched junction bases: 8. CDR3 bases: TGTGCCAGCAGCCCCGGACAGGCGACATCCTACGAGCAGTACTTC. This codes for CASSPGQATSYEQYF.

The J gene is TRBJ2-7, the V gene TRBV7-2; TRBD2 matches 8 bases. With 5 bases clipped from V and 6 bases from J, the junction kept 12 bases outside the gene matches. The germline CDR1 and CDR2 sequences are SGHTA and FQGNSA. CDR3 size: 15 residues. CDR3 residues: CASSRGGLIGSEQYF. The CDR3 region has the DNA TGTGCCAGCAGCCGCGGGGGGCTCATTGGCAGCGAGCAGTACTTC. The full variable domain, rest sourced from reference TRBV7-2 and TRBJ2-7, is GAGVSQSPSNKVTEKGKDVELRCDPISGHTALYWYRQSLGQGLEFLIYFQGNSAPDKSGLPSDRFSAERTGGSVSTLTIQRTQQEDSAVYLCASSRGGLIGSEQYFGPGTRLTVT.

This chain uses TRBV10-3 with TRBJ2-7; 7 bases align to TRBD1. J was trimmed by 9 bases and V by 2 bases; bases with no gene match: 16. The CDR3 totals 16 residues. Germline V CDR1 and CDR2: ENHRY, SYGVKD. CDR3 sequence reads: CAISEEVGTAVTGQYF. As DNA, the CDR3 is TGTGCCATCAGTGAGGAGGTGGGGACAGCCGTTACCGGGCAGTACTTC.

This clone was detected once. The chain couples TRBV2 to TRBJ2-5, with a possible D match to TRBD2 (6 bases). The J call may be wrong; the DNA end is better matched by TRBJ2-7. This CDR3 region has 14 residues. The germline V gene encodes CDR1 SNHLY and CDR2 FYNNEI. Written as DNA, the CDR3 is TGTGCCAGCAGTGGGGGGGTAGCGGTGTACGAGCAGTACTTC. Amino acid sequence: CASSGGVAVYEQYF.

The rearrangement links TRBV14 to TRBJ1-6, with D uncertain. This CDR3 is 14 amino acids long. Deletions cut 0 bases from V and 8 bases from J, with 8 bases between. CDR1 and CDR2 (germline): SGHDN, FVKESK. CDR3 coding DNA: TGTGCCAGCAGCCAAGATAATAGCTATTCACCCCTCCACTTT. This translates into CASSQDNSYSPLHF.

The CDR3 loop is CASSVSGTGRGANVLTF. The CDR3 DNA is TGTGCCAGCAGCGTATCCGGGACAGGACGCGGGGCCAACGTCCTGACTTTC. The chain links TRBV7-2 to TRBJ2-6, with 8 positions matching TRBD1. The junction had 10 bases not matched to a gene; V was cut back by 5 bases and J by 4 bases. The CDR3 is 17 residues long. Germline V gene sequence: CDR1 SGHTA, CDR2 FQGNSA.

This clone has only a few counts. The chain recombines TRBV19 with TRBJ1-1, with D unclear. The V gene lost 5 bases and the J gene lost 1 base, with 5 bases spanning the gap. The length of the CDR3 is 12 residues. Per germline, CDR1 LNHDA and CDR2 SQIVND (reference sequence). The CDR3 here is CASSFKNTEAFF. CDR3 nucleotide sequence: TGTGCCAGTAGTTTCAAGAACACTGAAGCTTTCTTT.

There are a few counts of this clone. V is TRBV19 and J is TRBJ1-4, with 8 bases matching TRBD1. CDR1 is LNHDA and CDR2 is SQIVND in the germline V gene (reference sequence). This CDR3 has 13 residues. V dropped 5 bases and J dropped 10; count of bases not matched to a gene: 6. CDR3 sequence (DNA): TGTGCCAGTAGTCCGGACAGGGTTCGAAAACTGTTTTTT. Its protein is CASSPDRVRKLFF.

V is TRBV25-1 and J is TRBJ2-7, with 9 bases matching TRBD2. After removal of 2 bases from V and 5 bases from J, the junction contained 7 bases not matched to a gene. The CDR3 has 15 residues. CDR1 is MGHDK and CDR2 is SYGVNS in the germline V gene. The CDR3 nucleotides are TGTGCCAGCAGTGAAGGAAACGGCGGGGGGGACGAGCAGTACTTC. Amino acids: CASSEGNGGGDEQYF.

The sample holds one count of this clone. The chain employs TRBV7-9 and TRBJ1-2; 8 nucleotides agree with TRBD1. CDR1 is SEHNR and CDR2 is FQNEAQ in the germline V gene (reference sequence). The V gene end was trimmed by 6 bases and the J gene end by 4 bases; junction bases not matched to a gene: 10. The CDR3 runs 15 residues. CDR3: CASRKGQGPFYGYTF. CDR3 nucleotide sequence: TGTGCCAGCAGGAAAGGACAGGGACCTTTCTATGGCTACACCTTC.

The chain is built from TRBV5-6 and TRBJ2-1; the match to TRBD2 covers 8 bases. Germline values: CDR1 SGHDT, CDR2 YYEEEE. With V trimmed by 4 bases and J by 5 bases, 11 bases remained unmatched. The CDR3 is 16 residues long. This CDR3 is CASSPGWRGGHNEQFF. The CDR3 coding sequence is TGTGCCAGCAGCCCAGGTTGGCGCGGGGGGCACAATGAGCAGTTCTTC. The full variable domain, completed using reference TRBV5-6 and TRBJ2-1, is DAGVTQSPTHLIKTRGQQVTLRCSPKSGHDTVSWYQQALGQGPQFIFQYYEEEERQRGNFPDRFSGHQFPNYSSELNVNALLLGDSALYLCASSPGWRGGHNEQFFGPGTRLTVL.

The rearrangement joins TRBV13 to TRBJ2-7; 7 nucleotides agree with TRBD2. The CDR3 is made up of 14 amino acids. The V gene's germline CDR1 is PRHDT and CDR2 FYEKMQ (reference sequence). With V trimmed by 5 bases and J by 7 bases, 11 bases remained unmatched. The CDR3 DNA sequence: TGTGCCAGCAGCCCCCCGGGACTACTTAAAGAGCAGTACTTC. The encoded protein is CASSPPGLLKEQYF.

In regard to this clone: The same CDR3 can be traced to other DNA sequences in this sample. The V and J genes are TRBV20-1 and TRBJ1-1, with D possibly TRBD1 on 5 matching bases. V was trimmed by 3 bases and J by 5 bases, leaving 7 bases between them. CDR1 is DFQATT, CDR2 SNEGSKA, per germline (reference sequence). This CDR3 has 11 amino acids. CDR3 sequence: CSARGGTEAFF. The CDR3, as DNA: TGCAGTGCTAGGGGGGGAACTGAAGCTTTCTTT.

This clone has more than one count but fewer than ten. The chain employs TRBV28 and TRBJ1-2; no firm D call. Trimming shortened V by 6 bases and J by 0 bases, and 5 bases separated the two germline ends. The CDR3 runs to 12 residues. CDR1 and CDR2 from the germline V gene are MDHEN and SYDVKM. Here the CDR3 reads CASRIANYGYTF. The DNA for the CDR3 is TGTGCCAGCAGGATAGCTAACTATGGCTACACCTTC.

The chain employs TRBV11-2 and TRBJ1-3; D is ambiguous. The V gene lost 5 bases and the J gene lost 2 bases, with 10 bases spanning the gap. Germline assignment: CDR1 SGHAT and CDR2 FQNNGV. This CDR3 region has 14 residues. For the CDR3, the DNA is TGTGCCAGCAGCCCGCCGGTTACTGGAAACACCATATATTTT. This encodes CASSPPVTGNTIYF.

The chain recombines TRBV5-4 with TRBJ2-7; the D is unclear. V was cut by 2 bases and J by 0 bases, with 9 bases left in between. This CDR3 comprises 14 residues. Germline V gives CDR1 SGHNT, CDR2 YYREEE (reference sequence). The CDR3 DNA sequence: TGTGCCAGCAGCTTTGAGACGGGCTCCTACGAGCAGTACTTC. It translates to CASSFETGSYEQYF.

The CDR3 here is CASSQGLAGGDTQYF. CDR3 nucleotide sequence: TGCGCCAGCAGCCAAGGACTAGCGGGAGGAGATACGCAGTATTTT. The V gene is TRBV4-3, the J gene TRBJ2-3; 13 nucleotides agree with TRBD2. Trimming took 1 base from V and 5 from J; bases not matched to a gene: 0. This CDR3 has 15 amino acids. Germline loops: CDR1 LGHNA, CDR2 YSLEER.